The 6 T cell receptor beta chains reported below all come from one sample, sequenced in a study of spatial heterogeneity in lung cancer. The sample's time point: blood at routine non-recurrence follow-up after resection. MiXCR was run by TCRdb on the 5' RACE reads, yielding one entry per CDR3 protein. The sample carries 45,000 to 50,000 distinct CDR3 sequences, approximately 12% recorded once. Sequenced material: PBMCs, taken at follow-up. All receptors come from a male donor with early-stage non-small cell lung cancer.

This clonotype was detected a few times. This sequence joins TRBV7-2 and TRBJ1-1; D is perhaps TRBD1 (6 bases). This CDR3 has 14 residues. CDR1 is SGHTA and CDR2 is FQGNSA in the germline V gene. The V and J ends lost 2 bases and 3 bases respectively, with 10 bases between them. In nucleotides, the CDR3 is TGTGCCAGCAGCTTATTTGGGGGGCACACTGAAGCTTTCTTT. It yields the protein CASSLFGGHTEAFF. Drawing the rest from reference TRBV7-2 and TRBJ1-1, the complete variable domain is GAGVSQSPSNKVTEKGKDVELRCDPISGHTALYWYRQSLGQGLEFLIYFQGNSAPDKSGLPSDRFSAERTGGSVSTLTIQRTQQEDSAVYLCASSLFGGHTEAFFGQGTRLTVV.

This clonotype appeared many times. V and J are TRBV7-6 and TRBJ2-7, with D perhaps assigned TRBD1 or TRBD2 (5 bases each). The CDR3 consists of 12 residues. V was shortened by 1 base and J by 5 bases, with 6 bases between the two germline ends. CDR1 and CDR2 from the germline V gene are SGHVS and FNYEAQ. CDR3 bases: TGTGCCAGCAGCTTAGTGGGGGACGAGCAGTACTTC. Its protein is CASSLVGDEQYF.

This clonotype appeared many times. The V gene is TRBV7-2, the J gene TRBJ2-3, with TRBD2 matching 13 bases. V shed 2 bases, J shed 1 base, and the junction held 3 bases outside the gene matches. The CDR3 has 17 amino acids. Germline loops: CDR1 SGHTA, CDR2 FQGNSA. The CDR3 reads CASSLTSGGAGTDTQYF. CDR3 sequence (DNA): TGTGCCAGCAGCTTAACTAGCGGGGGGGCCGGCACAGATACGCAGTATTTT.

This clonotype was counted at least ten times. V is TRBV30 and J is TRBJ2-3, with a weak D call TRBD1 (6 bases). Germline V lookup: CDR1 GTSNPN, CDR2 SVGIG (reference sequence). The CDR3 is made up of 11 amino acids. V was trimmed by 4 bases and J by 6 bases, leaving 8 bases between them. CDR3 sequence reads: CAWTGADTQYF. In DNA, the CDR3 is TGTGCCTGGACAGGGGCGGATACGCAGTATTTT.

The genes are TRBV12-3 or TRBV12-4 and TRBJ1-2; possible D gene TRBD1, 6 bases. The CDR3 extends over 15 amino acids. Trimming removed 6 bases at V and 4 bases at J, with 18 bases between. In nucleotides, the CDR3 is TGTGCCAGCAGGTATCACGACAGGCTCCCCTATGGCTACACCTTC. Translation gives CASRYHDRLPYGYTF.

Only a few counts were recorded for this clonotype. V and J are TRBV11-1 and TRBJ1-2; TRBD1 aligns across 10 bases. The CDR3 covers 17 residues. CDR1 is SGHAT, CDR2 FQDESV, per germline (reference sequence). V lost 3 bases, J lost 5 bases, and 12 bases stayed unmatched. CDR3 sequence (DNA): TGTGCCAGCAGCTTTCCCTCTCCGGACAGGGGGGGTTATGGCTACACCTTC. Translated: CASSFPSPDRGGYGYTF. Filled out from reference TRBV11-1 and TRBJ1-2, the complete variable domain reads EAEVAQSPRYKITEKSQAVAFWCDPISGHATLYWYRQILGQGPELLVQFQDESVVDDSQLPKDRFSAERLKGVDSTLKIQPAELGDSAMYLCASSFPSPDRGGYGYTFGSGTRLTVV.